The sequence of this T cell receptor beta chain was determined in a study of T cell responses to AZD1222 COVID-19 vaccine. This table comes from immunoSEQ multiplex PCR, and its TCRdb copy is limited to in-frame clones, with some not included. The table lists over 75,000 clones, under 95% of them singletons, with 3% in the top ten. This clone is termed medium-sized. A read error may produce the germline difference seen at one junction end. This CDR3 has 14 residues. Germline values: CDR1 SSHAT, CDR2 FNYEAQ (reference sequence). The sample was peripheral blood, taken on day 0 of AZD1222 vaccination. The TCR sequence derives from an adult in good health. This chain uses TRBV7-7 with TRBJ2-1; the match to TRBD2 covers 9 bases. CDR3 amino acids: CASSAGGLGNEQFF. In DNA form, the CDR3 reads TGTGCTAGCAGCGCGGGGGGGCTGGGGAATGAGCAGTTCTTC. Full variable domain (missing parts from reference TRBV7-7 and TRBJ2-1): GAGVSQSPRYKVTKRGQDVTLRCDPISSHATLYWYQQALGQGPEFLTYFNYEAQPDKSGLPSDRFSAERPEGSISTLTIQRTEQRDSAMYRCASSAGGLGNEQFFGPGTRLTVL.